A selection of T cell receptor beta chains follows, all from one sample in a study of blood T cell repertoires in COVID-19. Libraries were prepared by immunoSEQ multiplex PCR; TCRdb keeps only in-frame clonotypes and omits some of them. The sample yields around 380,000 clones, about 80% seen once. Sequencing was performed on peripheral blood. The receptors were gathered from a human donor with acute or convalescent COVID-19. The donor label of this sample is uncertain. Both conserved end residues are part of each CDR3. Fields, in order: D gene, clone size, V gene, J gene, CDR3 DNA, CDR3 protein. A D gene is named only where the DNA matches it firmly. Clone size is stated in some rows and not others, as once, few, many or a class when expanded.

TRBD1	.	TRBV2	TRBJ1-4	TGTGCCAGCAGCACCGGGACAGGGAATGAAAAACTGTTTTTT	CASSTGTGNEKLFF
.	.	TRBV19	TRBJ1-1	TGTGCCAGTAGTATAGTAGGGGGTACTGAAGCTTTCTTT	CASSIVGGTEAFF
.	.	TRBV5-1	TRBJ2-4	TGCGCCAGCAGCTTGAGTATGCAGGGACTAGCCAAAAACATTCAGTACTTC	CASSLSMQGLAKNIQYF
.	few	TRBV6-1	TRBJ1-3	TGTGCCAGCAGTGCACTCACAGGGAACCTGCCAAACACCATATATTTT	CASSALTGNLPNTIYF
.	.	TRBV30	TRBJ1-4	TGTGCCTGGAGCCCCATCTGGGCCTCGAAACTGTTTTTT	CAWSPIWASKLFF
.	.	TRBV28	TRBJ1-4	TGTGCCAGCAGACAACAGGGTCCAACTAATGAAAAACTGTTTTTT	CASRQQGPTNEKLFF
.	.	TRBV2	TRBJ1-6	TGTGCCAGCAGTGAACCACGTCGGAATTCACCCCTCCACTTT	CASSEPRRNSPLHF
TRBD1	once	TRBV19	TRBJ1-4	TGTGCCAGTAGCACGGGACAGGGGGGAAAACTGTTTTTT	CASSTGQGGKLFF
TRBD1	.	TRBV6-6	TRBJ1-2	TGTGCCAGCTTCATATCAGGGGGAAGCTATGGCTACACCTTC	CASFISGGSYGYTF
.	.	TRBV18	TRBJ2-5	TGTGCCAGCTCTCGTAGACAAACCCAGGGGGAGACCCAGTACTTC	CASSRRQTQGETQYF
.	.	TRBV3-1/TRBV3-2	TRBJ2-7	TGTGCCAGCAGCCCCGGGGGGGACAGTCCCTACGAGCAGTACTTC	CASSPGGDSPYEQYF
TRBD1	.	TRBV7-9	TRBJ1-6	TGTGCCAGCAGCTCCTCGACAGGGTTTAATTCACCCCTCCACTTT	CASSSSTGFNSPLHF
.	.	TRBV24-1	TRBJ2-3	TGTGCCACCAGTGAGTCAGGGTATGACACAGATACGCAGTATTTT	CATSESGYDTDTQYF
.	.	TRBV4-1	TRBJ1-2	TGCGCCAGCAGCCAAGACCCACAGGTAGCCTATGGCTACACCTTC	CASSQDPQVAYGYTF
.	.	TRBV18	TRBJ2-7	TGTGCCAGCTCACCAGAGGGACTCGAGCAGTACTTC	CASSPEGLEQYF
.	.	TRBV10-2	TRBJ1-3	TGCGCCAGCAGCCGGGACATCTCTGGAAACACCATATATTTT	CASSRDISGNTIYF